The rows below give T cell receptor beta chains drawn from one sample of a study of T cell repertoires and Cas9 in healthy adults. Sequencing used immunoSEQ multiplex PCR; TCRdb keeps in-frame clones, though not all of them. The sample holds some 20 clones. Sample: Tregs (CD4+, CD25+, CD127-, CD137-, CD154-) from PBMCs; culture status not recorded. These receptors originate from a human donor in good health. Each CDR3 is given with its conserved first and last residue. A D gene is named only where the DNA matches it firmly. Only part of the rows carry a size: once, few, many, or a class if the clone is expanded.

abundance,v_gene,d_gene,j_gene,CDR3nt,CDR3aa
-,TRBV1,-,TRBJ2-6,TGCACCAGCAGATCGTGGCGTTGTGCACAAAGTCGGGCCAACGTCCTGACTTTC,CTSRSWRCAQSRANVLTF
-,TRBV21-1,-,TRBJ2-3,TGTGCCAGCAGGTGGATGTCAGCTACAGTCATGCGAGATACGCAGTATTTT,CASRWMSATVMRDTQYF
-,TRBV18,-,TRBJ2-6,TGTGCCAGCTCAGGAGCGATGGACATTTTACAAAGTCGGGCCAACGTCCTGACTTTC,CASSGAMDILQSRANVLTF
-,TRBV7-8,-,TRBJ1-2,TGTGCCAGCAGCGGAGTTAGGCTTACCCGAAAGACCTATGGCTACACCTTC,CASSGVRLTRKTYGYTF
-,TRBV6-4,-,TRBJ1-2,TGTGCCAGCAGTCCTAAGATCCCACACGGAAAGACCTATGGCTACACCTTC,CASSPKIPHGKTYGYTF
once,TRBV14,-,TRBJ2-5,TGTGCCAGCAGTGAATATGCTGGGATCACCGTCGACGAGACCCAGTACTTC,CASSEYAGITVDETQYF
-,TRBV5-8,-,TRBJ2-6,TGTGCCAGCAGTAAATCCGTACCAGACAAAGGTCGGGCCAACGTCCTGACTTTC,CASSKSVPDKGRANVLTF
-,TRBV6-9,-,TRBJ1-2,TGTGCCAGCAGTTGCGGTGAGTCTTACGGAAAGACCTATGGCTACACCTTC,CASSCGESYGKTYGYTF